The 15 T cell receptor beta chains presented below share a single source sample, sequenced in a study of cytomegalovirus exposure and HLA in healthy donors. Assay used: immunoSEQ multiplex PCR; TCRdb lists only in-frame clones, some missing. This table has approximately 100,000 clones, roughly nine tenths appearing once. Sequenced sample: PBMCs. The receptor set was obtained from a woman in her late teens or twenties in good health and CMV-seropositive.

A single count supports this clone. The chain recombines TRBV6-1 with TRBJ2-1, with 8 bases that match TRBD1. V gave up 4 bases and J gave up 9 bases; unmatched junction bases: 8. The CDR3 covers 14 residues. CDR1 is MNHNS, CDR2 SASEGT, per germline. The CDR3: CASSADREGIEQFF. The CDR3 DNA reads as TGTGCCAGCAGTGCGGACAGGGAAGGGATTGAGCAGTTCTTC.

This rearrangement joins TRBV7-8 to TRBJ2-2, with TRBD1 as a possible D gene (5 bases). This CDR3 region has 18 residues. In germline, CDR1 is SGHVS, CDR2 FQNEAQ. Trimming cost V 2 bases and J 3 bases, with 19 bases left between them. CDR3 bases: TGTGCCAGCAGCTTACCAGAGTGGACACCTGCGGACACCGGGGAGCTGTTTTTT. Translated: CASSLPEWTPADTGELFF.

As for this clone: Other DNA sequences in this sample translate to the same CDR3. As DNA, the CDR3 is TGTGCCAGTAGTATAGGCAGGGGCAATCAGCCCCAGCATTTT. It translates to CASSIGRGNQPQHF. The rearrangement links TRBV19 to TRBJ1-5; a possible D gene is TRBD1 (5 bases). The CDR3 contains 14 residues. With 1 base removed from V and 2 bases from J, the gap between germline ends came to 6 bases. Germline CDR1 is LNHDA and CDR2 is SQIVND (reference sequence).

This clone appeared a few times. V gene TRBV10-3 combines with J gene TRBJ2-7; possible D gene TRBD2, 6 bases. The CDR3 totals 14 residues. The germline V gene has CDR1 ENHRY and CDR2 SYGVKD. V gave up 0 bases and J gave up 3 bases, with 9 bases separating them. CDR3 sequence reads: CAISESLASYEQYV. The DNA of the CDR3 is TGTGCCATCAGTGAGTCGCTAGCGAGCTACGAGCAGTACGTC.

This chain's CDR3 is CASSLIEELNTEAFF. The CDR3 bases are TGTGCCAGCAGTTTAATTGAGGAGCTGAACACTGAAGCTTTCTTT. The chain is built from TRBV28 and TRBJ1-1; D is uncertain. Deletions cut 2 bases from V and 0 bases from J, with 10 bases between. The CDR3 loop spans 15 amino acids. Per the germline V gene, CDR1 is MDHEN and CDR2 is SYDVKM. Looking up the rest from reference TRBV28 and TRBJ1-1 gives the full variable domain: DVKVTQSSRYLVKRTGEKVFLECVQDMDHENMFWYRQDPGLGLRLIYFSYDVKMKEKGDIPEGYSVSREKKERFSLILESASTNQTSMYLCASSLIEELNTEAFFGQGTRLTVV.

The gene calls are TRBV5-4 and TRBJ1-1, with D possibly being TRBD1 (6 bases). Germline CDR1 SGHNT, CDR2 YYREEE (reference sequence). The CDR3 consists of 13 residues. V lost 0 bases and J 11 bases, leaving 14 bases between the germline ends. In nucleotides, the CDR3 is TGTGCCAGCAGCTTGGAGGCAGGGGATACGGCTTTCTTT. This codes for CASSLEAGDTAFF.

The chain uses TRBV4-1 and TRBJ1-4, with 8 bases aligning to TRBD1. The CDR3 totals 15 residues. Looked up from germline, CDR1 is MGHRA and CDR2 is YSYEKL. V trimming: 0 bases; J trimming: 7 bases; junction bases outside the gene matches: 4. The CDR3 region is CASSQDGTGGEKLFF. The DNA for the CDR3 is TGCGCCAGCAGCCAAGATGGGACAGGAGGTGAAAAACTGTTTTTT.

The chain combines TRBV7-7 with TRBJ2-3; tentative D call: TRBD2 (7 bases). CDR1 SSHAT and CDR2 FNYEAQ come from the germline V gene (reference sequence). The CDR3 totals 15 residues. The germline V and J ends were trimmed by 1 base and 4 bases, with 12 bases remaining between them. As DNA, the CDR3 is TGTGCCAGCAGCTTAGTATCGGGGGGCGCAGATACGCAGTATTTT. This gives the protein CASSLVSGGADTQYF.

This chain links TRBV11-2 with TRBJ1-2; tentatively, D is TRBD1 (5 bases). Trimming removed 7 bases at V and 3 bases at J, with 9 bases between. Germline-derived CDR1 and CDR2 are SGHAT and FQNNGV. The CDR3 spans 12 residues. The CDR3 protein is CASMQGDYGYTF. The CDR3 DNA follows: TGTGCCAGCATGCAGGGCGACTATGGCTACACCTTC.

The genes are TRBV7-9 and TRBJ2-7; TRBD1 is a possible D gene (5 bases). V was clipped by 5 bases and J by 0 bases, with 14 bases between them. CDR3 length equals 15 residues. Germline V gene data show CDR1 as SEHNR and CDR2 as FQNEAQ (reference sequence). CDR3 bases: TGTGCCAGCAGCCTAATCCTGGGGCGCTCCTACGAGCAGTACTTC. Translation: CASSLILGRSYEQYF. The full variable domain, its missing parts supplied by reference TRBV7-9 and TRBJ2-7, is DTGVSQNPRHKITKRGQNVTFRCDPISEHNRLYWYRQTLGQGPEFLTYFQNEAQLEKSRLLSDRFSAERPKGSFSTLEIQRTEQGDSAMYLCASSLILGRSYEQYFGPGTRLTVT.

The gene calls are TRBV6-1 and TRBJ2-7; 9 positions agree with TRBD1. Germline V gene sequence: CDR1 MNHNS, CDR2 SASEGT. V dropped 2 bases and J dropped 2; count of bases not matched to a gene: 4. There are 15 residues in the CDR3. DNA of the CDR3: TGTGCCAGCAGTGAAAGGAACAGGGGGCCCTACGAGCAGTACTTC. The encoded protein is CASSERNRGPYEQYF.

The V and J genes are TRBV11-1 and TRBJ2-1, with 13 bases fitting TRBD2. This CDR3 is built from 18 residues. Germline V CDR1 and CDR2: SGHAT, FQDESV (reference sequence). V lost 1 base to trimming and J lost 1 base; unmatched junction nucleotides: 4. The CDR3: CASSLDGLAGVSYNEQFF. The CDR3 region has the DNA TGTGCCAGCAGCTTAGACGGACTAGCGGGGGTATCCTACAATGAGCAGTTCTTC.

This clone has only one observation. The chain carries TRBV16 and TRBJ1-2, with D unresolved. V lost 6 bases, J lost 5 bases, and 19 bases lay in between. Germline V gene sequence: CDR1 KGHSY, CDR2 FQNENV. This CDR3 region has 15 residues. CDR3 sequence: CASSSDFNDLYGYTF. CDR3 nucleotide sequence: TGTGCCAGCAGTTCCGACTTTAATGACCTGTATGGCTACACCTTC.

The V call is TRBV10-3, the J call TRBJ1-2; TRBD1 matches 8 bases. Germline lookup yields CDR1 ENHRY and CDR2 SYGVKD. The CDR3 has 15 residues. J was trimmed by 5 bases and V by 10 bases; bases with no gene match: 15. The CDR3 spells CATAGTGDRGYGYTF. The CDR3 DNA sequence: TGTGCCACAGCGGGGACAGGCGACAGGGGTTATGGCTACACCTTC.

The chain links TRBV11-2 to TRBJ2-2, with 7 bases lining up with TRBD1. J was trimmed by 3 bases and V by 4 bases; bases with no gene match: 5. The CDR3 has 15 residues. CDR1 is SGHAT, CDR2 FQNNGV, per germline. CDR3 loop: CASSSWTGYTGELFF. DNA for the CDR3: TGTGCCAGCAGCTCCTGGACAGGTTACACCGGGGAGCTGTTTTTT.